A selection of T cell receptor beta chains follows, all from one sample in a study of neoadjuvant anti-PD-1 for oral cavity cancer. The assay was immunoSEQ multiplex PCR, and TCRdb's table has in-frame clones only and misses some. Among approximately 8,400 clones listed, under 85% were seen once. Here the sequenced sample was PBMCs, taken after nivolumab (anti-PD-1) treatment. Receptors originate from a person aged 35-79 years with oral cavity squamous cell carcinoma. Both conserved end residues are part of each CDR3. The D gene is left open where the match is weak. Part of the rows lack a size; the others show once, few, many or a class for expanded clones.

TRBJ2-7	TRBV19	-	-	TGTGCCAGTAGTATAGGTCGGGGCCTGAGCTCCTACGAGCAGTACTTC	CASSIGRGLSSYEQYF
TRBJ2-5	TRBV6-1	once	-	TGTGCCAGCGGGGGAAGGATAGAGACCCAGTACTTC	CASGGRIETQYF
TRBJ2-5	TRBV9	-	TRBD1	TGTGCCAGCAGCGCCAGGGGGCAGTGGGAGACCCAGTACTTC	CASSARGQWETQYF
TRBJ2-1	TRBV5-5	-	TRBD2	TGTGCCAGCAGATACGGTCCGGGACTAGCGGGGGATAATGAGCAGTTCTTC	CASRYGPGLAGDNEQFF
TRBJ2-1	TRBV5-4	-	TRBD1	TGTGCCAGCAGGCGACAGGGGGCCTTAGTCAACAATGAGCAGTTCTTC	CASRRQGALVNNEQFF
TRBJ2-7	TRBV9	-	TRBD1	TGTGCCAGCAGCGTTACAGGGGAAGAATCCTACGAGCAGTACTTC	CASSVTGEESYEQYF
TRBJ1-2	TRBV11-3	few	-	TGTGCCAGCAGCTTGTCCAGGGAAGACGGCTACACCTTC	CASSLSREDGYTF
TRBJ2-3	TRBV28	-	TRBD2	TGTGCCAGCAGGCCTACCGGGGGGGCAGATACGCAGTATTTT	CASRPTGGADTQYF
TRBJ1-1	TRBV2	few	-	TGTGCCAGCAGTGACTTGGGGGGGGACACTGAAGCTTTCTTT	CASSDLGGDTEAFF
TRBJ1-2	TRBV19	-	-	TGTGCCAGTAAACGGACACGGACAAACTATGGCTACACCTTC	CASKRTRTNYGYTF
TRBJ2-7	TRBV13	-	TRBD2	TGTGCCAGCAGCTTCGTAGCGGGACCTACCTACGAGCAGTACTTC	CASSFVAGPTYEQYF
TRBJ2-1	TRBV5-1	-	TRBD1	TGCGCCAGCAGCAAGACAGGGGAACCCTACAATGAGCAGTTCTTC	CASSKTGEPYNEQFF
TRBJ2-1	TRBV7-3	-	-	TGTGCCAGCAGCTCTCCCCCCAGACTAGAGCAGTTCTTC	CASSSPPRLEQFF
TRBJ2-1	TRBV7-3	few	-	TGTGCCAGCAGCTCGAAAGGTACCCGAGAGCAGTTCTTC	CASSSKGTREQFF
TRBJ2-5	TRBV6-1	-	TRBD1	TGTGCCAGCACCGGGACAGGACAAGAGACCCAGTACTTC	CASTGTGQETQYF
TRBJ1-1	TRBV4-2	few	-	TGTGCCAGCAGCCAAGATCAATTAAGCGGGGGCACTGAAGCTTTCTTT	CASSQDQLSGGTEAFF
TRBJ2-1	TRBV14	-	-	TGTGCCAGCAGCTACAGTGCTTTGGGCAATGAGCAGTTCTTC	CASSYSALGNEQFF
TRBJ1-2	TRBV6-6	once	-	TGTGCCAGCAGTTACTCTCAAGGGAGGGACTATGGCCACACCTTC	CASSYSQGRDYGHTF
TRBJ1-2	TRBV6-1	few	-	TGTGCCAGCAGTGAGAGGGGGAGGGATGGCTACACCTTC	CASSERGRDGYTF
TRBJ2-2	TRBV5-1	-	-	TGCGCCAGCAGGTTGAGGCCGGGACGTCGAAAAGTTGACACCGGGGAGCTGTTTTTT	CASRLRPGRRKVDTGELFF
TRBJ1-1	TRBV11-2	-	-	TGTGCCAGCAGCTACATTAAAGGGCTCCCCATGAACACTGAAGCTTTCTTT	CASSYIKGLPMNTEAFF
TRBJ1-1	TRBV19	-	-	TGTGCCACCTCCCCGGTTGGGGAGTGGAACACTGAAGCTTTCTTT	CATSPVGEWNTEAFF
TRBJ2-3	TRBV9	-	-	TGTGCCAGCAGCGTAGCTCTGGGGGGCACAGATACGCAGTATTTT	CASSVALGGTDTQYF
TRBJ1-5	TRBV27	-	-	TGTGCCAGCAGCCCCTCACGGCGCTTACTTCAGCCCCAGCATTTT	CASSPSRRLLQPQHF
TRBJ2-1	TRBV20-1	-	-	TGCAGTGCTAGACCCCCAGGGGAGCAGTTCTTC	CSARPPGEQFF
TRBJ2-2	TRBV6-5	-	TRBD2	TGTGCCAGCAGCCGCGGGGGTCCCGGGGAGCTGTTTTTT	CASSRGGPGELFF
TRBJ2-7	TRBV5-4	-	TRBD2	TGTGCCAGCAGCCCGGAGGCGGGAGAAAGAAACGAGCAGTACTTC	CASSPEAGERNEQYF
TRBJ2-1	TRBV7-8	-	-	TGTGCCAGCAGCCAACGCTTGGGGAGCGATAATGAGCAGTTCTTC	CASSQRLGSDNEQFF
TRBJ1-5	TRBV5-4	-	-	TGTGCCAGCAGCTTTCAAGGGGGCAATCAGCCCCAGCATTTT	CASSFQGGNQPQHF
TRBJ1-6	TRBV7-9	-	-	TGTGCCAGCAGCTTAGGCGGGAATAATTCACCCCTCCACTTT	CASSLGGNNSPLHF
TRBJ2-7	TRBV2	-	-	TGTGCCAGCAGGGCGAGGACCTACGAGCAGTACTTC	CASRARTYEQYF
TRBJ1-5	TRBV5-6	-	-	TGTGCCAGCAGCTTGTGGCAGGCCAGGCAGCCCCAGCATTTT	CASSLWQARQPQHF